The clone carrying this TCR beta chain was seen only once. This entry belongs to a study of blood T cell repertoires in COVID-19. Across the study: Collection of acute and convalescent COVID-19 samples took place in the United States, Italy and Spain. PBMCs, B-cell-depleted T cells, or T cells provided the cDNA or gDNA that made up the material.

CDR3 length: 16 residues. CDR1 is MNHEY, CDR2 SVGEGT, per germline. Trimming shortened V by 0 bases and J by 4 bases, and 16 bases separated the two germline ends. The table came from immunoSEQ multiplex PCR; TCRdb's copy has only in-frame clones and leaves some out. The sample includes roughly 150,000 clones, roughly four fifths of them seen just once. The sequencing sample was made of peripheral blood. The V gene is TRBV6-2 or TRBV6-3, the J gene TRBJ2-7, with a weak D call TRBD2 (5 bases). This TCR came from a man between 65 and 85 years old who had recovered from COVID-19. The CDR3 nucleotides read TGTGCCAGCAGTTACTCGGTTCGGACGGGAAAGTACGAGCAGTACTTC. Translating it yields CASSYSVRTGKYEQYF.